The 32 T cell receptor beta chains given below trace back to one sample, sequenced in a study of cytomegalovirus exposure and HLA in healthy donors. PCR used 60 Vbeta primers and 13 Jbeta primers. Assay: immunoSEQ multiplex PCR; the TCRdb copy retains only in-frame clones and omits some. Seen in this sample are tens of thousands of clones; the ten most common clones hold approximately 5.3%. Sequences were obtained from PBMCs. These TCRs come from a young man in good health and CMV-seropositive.

The chain uses TRBV30 and TRBJ2-2, with 11 bases identical to TRBD2. The CDR3 extends over 14 amino acids. Trimming removed 4 bases from V and 6 bases from J; junction bases left unmatched: 4. The germline V gene has CDR1 GTSNPN and CDR2 SVGIG (reference sequence). The CDR3 nucleotides read TGTGCCTGGAAAGTTAGCGGGGGGGCCGGGGAGCTGTTTTTT. Protein: CAWKVSGGAGELFF.

The chain carries TRBV2 and TRBJ2-1, with TRBD2 identical over 11 bases. The ends lost 4 bases at V and 4 bases at J; junction bases unmatched: 3. The CDR3 extends over 15 amino acids. The germline CDR1 and CDR2 sequences are SNHLY and FYNNEI. The CDR3: CASSGLAGGYNEQFF. The CDR3 region has the DNA TGTGCCAGCAGTGGGCTAGCGGGGGGTTACAATGAGCAGTTCTTC.

As regards this clone: Other DNA variants within this sample encode the same CDR3. This sequence joins TRBV4-2 and TRBJ1-6; D remains ambiguous. With 0 bases removed from V and 6 bases from J, the gap between germline ends came to 15 bases. CDR3 length equals 17 residues. CDR1 is LGHNA, CDR2 YNFKEQ, per germline. This CDR3 reads CASSQEYFKKANSPLHF. The CDR3 DNA reads as TGTGCCAGCAGCCAAGAATATTTCAAGAAAGCTAATTCACCCCTCCACTTT.

V and J are TRBV19 and TRBJ2-2; the D gene is possibly TRBD1 (5 bases). Trimming stripped 7 bases from V and 1 base from J, with 10 bases between. The germline gives CDR1 LNHDA, CDR2 SQIVND (reference sequence). This CDR3 is 14 amino acids long. The CDR3 region is CASMRQRNTGELFF. The CDR3 region has the DNA TGTGCCAGTATGCGACAGCGGAACACCGGGGAGCTGTTTTTT.

The genes are TRBV7-3 and TRBJ2-5, with TRBD2 as a possible D gene (5 bases). CDR1 and CDR2 (germline): SGHTA, FQGTGA. The CDR3 runs 13 residues. Trimming took 5 bases from V and 5 from J, leaving 12 bases between them. CDR3 coding DNA: TGTGCCAGCAGCCCAGGAACGGGGGAGACCCAGTACTTC. The encoded protein is CASSPGTGETQYF.

The rearrangement links TRBV19 to TRBJ2-5; D remains unclear. Trimming removed 1 base from V and 4 bases from J, with 10 bases in between. The germline CDR1 and CDR2 sequences are LNHDA and SQIVND (reference sequence). The CDR3 contains 14 residues. This CDR3 reads CASSIGPYTETQYF. CDR3 bases: TGTGCCAGTAGTATAGGGCCTTACACAGAGACCCAGTACTTC.

CDR3 nucleotides: TGTGCCAGCAGTTACTTAAGCAGGGGGCTAGATACGCAGTATTTT. Translated: CASSYLSRGLDTQYF. V gene TRBV6-5 combines with J gene TRBJ2-3, with 8 bases lining up with TRBD1. The CDR3 runs to 15 residues. Germline V gene lookup returns CDR1 MNHEY and CDR2 SVGAGI. V trimming: 1 base; J trimming: 5 bases; junction bases outside the gene matches: 5.

The V call is TRBV7-2, the J call TRBJ2-3; D is perhaps TRBD2 (6 bases). The germline V gene encodes CDR1 SGHTA and CDR2 FQGNSA. This CDR3 spans 12 amino acids. V was cut by 5 bases and J by 5 bases, with 8 bases left in between. CDR3 nucleotide sequence: TGTGCCAGCAGCACGGAGGGAGATACGCAGTATTTT. Protein: CASSTEGDTQYF.

The chain recombines TRBV5-4 with TRBJ2-3; TRBD1 agrees at 8 bases. J was trimmed by 5 bases and V by 4 bases; bases with no gene match: 6. This CDR3 region has 14 residues. From germline, CDR1 is SGHNT and CDR2 YYREEE (reference sequence). The CDR3 region is CASSPRTGLDTQYF. For the CDR3, the DNA is TGTGCCAGCAGCCCCAGGACAGGGCTAGATACGCAGTATTTT.

The chain has TRBV19 and TRBJ1-5; a possible D gene is TRBD1 (6 bases). Germline CDR1 reads LNHDA; CDR2 reads SQIVND (reference sequence). The V end lost 9 bases, the J end lost 5 bases, and 20 bases lay between the germline ends. The CDR3 runs 15 residues. Written as DNA, the CDR3 is TGTGCCAGCTCGTGGGGGGCAGGACTAGATCAGCCCCAGCATTTT. This sequence encodes CASSWGAGLDQPQHF.

The chain joins TRBV6-1 to TRBJ2-7; D gene unclear. The CDR3 sequence is 12 residues long. Germline values: CDR1 MNHNS, CDR2 SASEGT. V shed 1 base and J shed 6 bases, with 7 bases lying between them. The CDR3 DNA reads as TGTGCCAGCAGTGAAGGAGATTTCGAGCAGTACTTC. Its protein product is CASSEGDFEQYF.

The gene calls are TRBV6-1 and TRBJ2-1, with 14 positions matching TRBD2. The CDR3 sequence is 16 residues long. After removal of 3 bases from V and 9 bases from J, the junction contained 7 bases not matched to a gene. The V gene's germline CDR1 is MNHNS and CDR2 SASEGT. Written as DNA, the CDR3 is TGTGCCAGCAGTGACGGGACTAGCGGGAGTGCTGTTGAGCAGTTCTTC. It specifies CASSDGTSGSAVEQFF.

J is TRBJ1-5 and V is TRBV15, with D perhaps matching TRBD1 (6 bases). There are 15 residues in the CDR3. V was cut by 4 bases and J by 7 bases, with 17 bases left in between. Germline loops: CDR1 LNHNV, CDR2 YYDKDF (reference sequence). The chain's CDR3 is CATSKSGTYAQPQHF. The CDR3 bases are TGTGCCACCAGCAAGTCCGGGACATACGCCCAGCCCCAGCATTTT.

The chain uses TRBV2 and TRBJ2-2; 9 bases map to TRBD2. Germline CDR1 is SNHLY and CDR2 is FYNNEI. The V and J ends lost 4 bases and 4 bases, in that order; junction bases with no gene match: 4. The CDR3 spans 15 residues. DNA of the CDR3: TGTGCCAGCAGTGCGGCTAGCGGGGCCACCGGGGAGCTGTTTTTT. It specifies CASSAASGATGELFF.

CDR3 coding DNA: TGTGCCACAACCATACGGGTTTCCTACGAGCAGTACTTC. This translates into CATTIRVSYEQYF. The rearrangement links TRBV6-6 to TRBJ2-7; D uncertain. Trimming cost V 10 bases and J 1 base, with 14 bases left between them. This CDR3 contains 13 residues. The germline V gene encodes CDR1 MNHNY and CDR2 SVGAGI (reference sequence).

The chain employs TRBV5-4 and TRBJ2-5; no firm D call. The V and J ends lost 0 bases and 2 bases respectively, with 14 bases between them. In germline, CDR1 is SGHNT, CDR2 YYREEE (reference sequence). The CDR3 is 16 amino acids. CDR3 in amino acids: CASSLGSPGLQETQYF. The CDR3 DNA follows: TGTGCCAGCAGCTTGGGGTCTCCCGGTTTACAAGAGACCCAGTACTTC.

The chain uses TRBV27 and TRBJ2-7; 8 bases map to TRBD1. CDR1 is MNHEY, CDR2 SMNVEV, per germline (reference sequence). V was pared by 3 bases and J by 6 bases, with 7 bases of the junction left unmatched. There are 14 residues in the CDR3. The CDR3 sequence is CASSFETGVGEQYF. CDR3 nucleotide sequence: TGTGCCAGCAGTTTCGAGACAGGGGTTGGCGAGCAGTACTTC.

This sequence joins TRBV28 and TRBJ2-5; a weak D match, TRBD1 (6 bases). Germline lookup yields CDR1 MDHEN and CDR2 SYDVKM. V was cut by 6 bases and J by 2 bases, with 16 bases left in between. The CDR3 is 15 residues long. CDR3 residues: CASSPYERGQETQYF. Here the CDR3 DNA reads TGTGCCAGCAGCCCCTACGAAAGGGGGCAAGAGACCCAGTACTTC.

For the CDR3, the DNA is TGTGCCAGCAGCTTACAAAGCAATCAGCCCCAGCATTTT. Protein sequence: CASSLQSNQPQHF. The V call is TRBV7-2, the J call TRBJ1-5; no clear D. V was trimmed by 2 bases and J by 1 base, leaving 3 bases between them. Germline-derived CDR1 and CDR2 are SGHTA and FQGNSA. CDR3 length: 13 amino acids.

V gene TRBV18 combines with J gene TRBJ2-1, with a tentative D call TRBD1 (5 bases). Germline V gene data show CDR1 as KGHSH and CDR2 as LQKENI. CDR3 length: 14 residues. V lost 3 bases, J lost 5 bases, and 11 bases lay in between. DNA of the CDR3: TGTGCCAGCTCACCTCCGACAGATGACAATGAGCAGTTCTTC. Encoded protein: CASSPPTDDNEQFF.

The V and J genes are TRBV7-9 and TRBJ2-3; 7 positions agree with TRBD1. With V trimmed by 5 bases and J by 11 bases, 28 bases remained unmatched. Per the germline V gene, CDR1 is SEHNR and CDR2 is FQNEAQ (reference sequence). The CDR3 length is 19 residues. The CDR3 nucleotides read TGTGCCAGCAGCGTATCCATATCCGACAGGGACGAAGTGACAGCTAAGCAGTATTTT. The encoded protein is CASSVSISDRDEVTAKQYF.

Note on this clone: Other nucleotide sequences from this sample produce the same CDR3. This sequence joins TRBV1 and TRBJ1-6. TRBV1 is tagged as a pseudogene. This CDR3 spans 15 amino acids. The CDR3 DNA reads as TGCACCAGCAGCCAAGCGGGTGTGAATAATTCACCCCTCCACTTT. Encoded protein: CTSSQAGVNNSPLHF.

The genes are TRBV6-1 and TRBJ1-4; 8 bases fit TRBD1. CDR3 length: 14 amino acids. Germline CDR1 and CDR2: MNHNS and SASEGT. V gave up 6 bases and J gave up 6 bases; unmatched junction bases: 6. The CDR3 loop reads CASSLDRVYEKLFF. As DNA, the CDR3 is TGTGCCAGCAGCTTGGACAGGGTGTATGAAAAACTGTTTTTT.

The chain recombines TRBV10-1 with TRBJ2-1; 8 bases are shared with TRBD2. V lost 0 bases, J lost 7 bases, and 8 bases stayed unmatched. This CDR3 contains 16 residues. The germline V gene has CDR1 WNHNN and CDR2 SYGVQD (reference sequence). The chain's CDR3 is CASSESLADPGNEQFF. DNA of the CDR3: TGCGCCAGCAGTGAGTCACTAGCGGACCCTGGGAATGAGCAGTTCTTC.

The chain joins TRBV30 to TRBJ2-5; perhaps TRBD2 as D (7 bases). The CDR3 totals 14 residues. V was trimmed by 0 bases and J by 5 bases, leaving 13 bases between them. Germline assignment: CDR1 GTSNPN and CDR2 SVGIG (reference sequence). CDR3 in amino acids: CAWSVGGARETQYF. Written as DNA, the CDR3 is TGTGCCTGGAGTGTAGGGGGGGCTCGTGAGACCCAGTACTTC.

The V and J genes are TRBV6-5 and TRBJ1-2; 9 nucleotides agree with TRBD1. The trim removed 6 bases at V and 4 bases at J, leaving 9 bases unmatched. The length of the CDR3 is 15 residues. In germline, CDR1 is MNHEY, CDR2 SVGAGI. CDR3 loop: CASSLGTGSTYGYTF. The CDR3 DNA reads TGTGCCAGCAGCCTGGGGACAGGGAGCACCTATGGCTACACCTTC.

The rearrangement joins TRBV5-1 to TRBJ2-1; D not certain. V lost 0 bases to trimming and J lost 4 bases, with 11 bases between them. Germline CDR1 SGHRS, CDR2 YFSETQ. The CDR3 length is 15 residues. The CDR3 DNA follows: TGCGCCAGCAGCTTGGGAGCGCCGATTTACAATGAGCAGTTCTTC. This codes for CASSLGAPIYNEQFF.

This rearrangement joins TRBV30 to TRBJ1-1; D possibly corresponds to TRBD1 (6 bases). Per the germline V gene, CDR1 is GTSNPN and CDR2 is SVGIG (reference sequence). The CDR3 has 13 residues. Trimming took off 2 bases at V and 5 bases at J, with 12 bases between the two ends. The CDR3 DNA reads as TGTGCCTGGAGTTTTCCAGGGGAAACTGAAGCTTTCTTT. Protein product: CAWSFPGETEAFF. Filled out from reference TRBV30 and TRBJ1-1, the complete variable domain reads SQTIHQWPATLVQPVGSPLSLECTVEGTSNPNLYWYRQAAGRGLQLLFYSVGIGQISSEVPQNLSASRPQDRQFILSSKKLLLSDSGFYLCAWSFPGETEAFFGQGTRLTVV.

This chain connects TRBV7-2 to TRBJ2-7; D gene uncertain. V was clipped by 9 bases and J by 2 bases, with 11 bases between them. This CDR3 has 12 amino acids. Germline V gives CDR1 SGHTA, CDR2 FQGNSA. The CDR3 nucleotides read TGTGCCAGTCGCGTCCCCCCCTACGAGCAGTACTTC. As protein: CASRVPPYEQYF.

V gene TRBV4-1 combines with J gene TRBJ1-4; no clear D. This CDR3 is built from 12 residues. Trimming pared 4 bases from V and 8 bases from J, leaving 8 bases between. CDR1 and CDR2 from the germline V gene are MGHRA and YSYEKL. The CDR3 region has the DNA TGCGCCAGCAGCCCCGGGGTGGAAAAACTGTTTTTT. Amino acid sequence: CASSPGVEKLFF.

The chain is built from TRBV18 and TRBJ2-2; TRBD2 agrees at 8 bases. The germline V gene encodes CDR1 KGHSH and CDR2 LQKENI. V lost 3 bases and J lost 4; bases outside the gene matches: 4. This CDR3 region has 15 residues. The CDR3, as DNA: TGTGCCAGCTCACCGGGACTAGACGGCACCGGGGAGCTGTTTTTT. This encodes CASSPGLDGTGELFF.

The chain carries TRBV7-9 and TRBJ1-2, with 9 bases aligning to TRBD1. The V gene's germline CDR1 is SEHNR and CDR2 FQNEAQ (reference sequence). V lost 6 bases to trimming and J lost 2 bases; unmatched junction nucleotides: 4. CDR3 length: 14 amino acids. The CDR3 spells CASSRGQGNYGYTF. The DNA for the CDR3 is TGTGCCAGCAGTCGCGGACAGGGGAACTATGGCTACACCTTC. Variable domain in full (rest from reference TRBV7-9 and TRBJ1-2): DTGVSQNPRHKITKRGQNVTFRCDPISEHNRLYWYRQTLGQGPEFLTYFQNEAQLEKSRLLSDRFSAERPKGSFSTLEIQRTEQGDSAMYLCASSRGQGNYGYTFGSGTRLTVV.